These T cell receptor beta chains were read from a single sample in a study of blood T cell repertoires in COVID-19. Sequencing was performed with immunoSEQ multiplex PCR; in TCRdb, only in-frame clones are kept and a portion is missing. The top ten clones hold about 9.4% of a sample with about 310,000 clones, just under 90% of them seen once. The sample was PBMCs or T cells enriched from blood (not recorded which). These receptors all come from a woman in her twenties or thirties who had recovered from COVID-19. Both conserved end residues are part of each CDR3. The D gene is left open where the match is weak. Expanded clones are given a class, and other clones once, few, many or no size at all.

CDR3: CASSLWGATQPQHF
DNA: TGTGCCAGCAGTTTATGGGGGGCAACTCAGCCCCAGCATTTT
D: .
size: .
V: TRBV28
J: TRBJ1-5

CDR3: CASTAGGEQYF
DNA: TGTGCCAGCACAGCGGGAGGCGAGCAGTACTTC
D: TRBD2
size: .
V: TRBV2
J: TRBJ2-7

CDR3: CASLTLGDSYGYTF
DNA: TGTGCCAGCCTCACCTTGGGGGACAGCTATGGCTACACCTTC
D: TRBD1
size: .
V: TRBV6-5
J: TRBJ1-2

CDR3: CASRIAGQETQYF
DNA: TGTGCCAGCCGAATAGCGGGACAAGAGACCCAGTACTTC
D: TRBD2
size: .
V: TRBV3-1/TRBV3-2
J: TRBJ2-5

CDR3: CASSSRKQGYDNQPQHF
DNA: TGTGCCAGCAGTTCACGTAAGCAGGGGTATGACAATCAGCCCCAGCATTTT
D: .
size: .
V: TRBV27
J: TRBJ1-5

CDR3: CASRGGQLNTEAFF
DNA: TGTGCCAGCAGAGGGGGACAGCTTAACACTGAAGCTTTCTTT
D: TRBD1
size: once
V: TRBV2
J: TRBJ1-1

CDR3: CASSSYRDSLNTEAFF
DNA: TGTGCCAGCAGCTCTTACCGGGACAGCTTGAACACTGAAGCTTTCTTT
D: TRBD1
size: few
V: TRBV5-5
J: TRBJ1-1

CDR3: CASSQGASARYEQYF
DNA: TGTGCCAGCAGCCAAGGGGCTAGCGCGCGCTACGAGCAGTACTTC
D: .
size: .
V: TRBV4-2
J: TRBJ2-7

CDR3: CASSLRRTSENEQFF
DNA: TGTGCCAGCAGTTTAAGAAGGACTAGCGAAAATGAGCAGTTCTTC
D: TRBD2
size: .
V: TRBV27
J: TRBJ2-1

CDR3: CASSVGAQGSRDEAFF
DNA: TGTGCCAGCAGCGTAGGCGCTCAGGGCTCGAGAGATGAAGCTTTCTTT
D: .
size: .
V: TRBV9
J: TRBJ1-1

CDR3: CASGHRGSNNEQFF
DNA: TGTGCCAGCGGCCACAGGGGGAGCAACAATGAGCAGTTCTTC
D: TRBD1
size: .
V: TRBV25-1
J: TRBJ2-1

CDR3: CASSPLAGVADTQYF
DNA: TGTGCCAGCAGCCCATTAGCGGGAGTGGCAGATACGCAGTATTTT
D: TRBD2
size: .
V: TRBV7-3
J: TRBJ2-3

CDR3: CSASRGGNTIYF
DNA: TGCAGTGCTAGTAGAGGAGGAAACACCATATATTTT
D: .
size: .
V: TRBV20-1
J: TRBJ1-3

CDR3: CASSPGTGSAYGYTF
DNA: TGTGCCAGCAGCCCGGGGACAGGGTCTGCCTATGGCTACACCTTC
D: TRBD1
size: .
V: TRBV7-9
J: TRBJ1-2

CDR3: CSVLTGNTEAFF
DNA: TGCAGCGTACTGACAGGAAACACTGAAGCTTTCTTT
D: .
size: .
V: TRBV29-1
J: TRBJ1-1

CDR3: CASSEGTPASDTQYF
DNA: TGTGCCAGCAGTGAAGGGACTCCGGCTTCAGATACGCAGTATTTT
D: .
size: .
V: TRBV27
J: TRBJ2-3

CDR3: CASSPQGGRGYEQYF
DNA: TGTGCCAGCAGCCCCCAGGGGGGACGGGGGTACGAGCAGTACTTC
D: .
size: few
V: TRBV9
J: TRBJ2-7

CDR3: CASSPGTSGRDTGELFF
DNA: TGTGCCAGCAGCCCAGGGACTAGCGGGAGAGACACCGGGGAGCTGTTTTTT
D: TRBD2
size: .
V: TRBV7-6
J: TRBJ2-2

CDR3: CASSLTGYEQYF
DNA: TGTGCCAGCAGTTTGACGGGGTACGAGCAGTACTTC
D: .
size: .
V: TRBV27
J: TRBJ2-7

CDR3: CASSDLGGDEKLFF
DNA: TGTGCCAGCAGTGACTTAGGGGGCGATGAAAAACTGTTTTTT
D: TRBD1
size: .
V: TRBV6-4
J: TRBJ1-4

CDR3: CASSTTGGNQPQHF
DNA: TGTGCCAGCAGTACTACAGGGGGGAATCAGCCCCAGCATTTT
D: TRBD1
size: .
V: TRBV6-6
J: TRBJ1-5

CDR3: CASSQDSGGGWEQYF
DNA: TGCGCCAGCAGCCAAGACTCCGGCGGGGGGTGGGAGCAGTACTTC
D: TRBD2
size: .
V: TRBV4-1
J: TRBJ2-7

CDR3: CAISGGNPNQKQYF
DNA: TGTGCCATCTCGGGGGGAAACCCGAACCAAAAGCAGTATTTT
D: TRBD2
size: few
V: TRBV10-3
J: TRBJ2-3

CDR3: CASSPRVSDNTGELFF
DNA: TGTGCCAGCAGCCCCCGGGTTAGCGACAACACCGGGGAGCTGTTTTTT
D: .
size: .
V: TRBV13
J: TRBJ2-2

CDR3: CASSLAGGATYNEQFF
DNA: TGCGCCAGCAGCTTGGCAGGGGGCGCGACCTACAATGAGCAGTTCTTC
D: TRBD1
size: .
V: TRBV5-1
J: TRBJ2-1

CDR3: CAWSKRRETQYF
DNA: TGTGCCTGGAGTAAGCGGAGGGAGACCCAGTACTTC
D: .
size: .
V: TRBV30
J: TRBJ2-5

CDR3: CASSLQGGSYGYTF
DNA: TGTGCCAGCAGTCTACAGGGTGGGAGCTATGGCTACACCTTC
D: .
size: .
V: TRBV27
J: TRBJ1-2

CDR3: CASSPGQGDEQYF
DNA: TGTGCCAGTAGTCCGGGACAGGGGGACGAGCAGTACTTC
D: TRBD1
size: few
V: TRBV19
J: TRBJ2-7

CDR3: CASSAGTGDNEQYF
DNA: TGTGCCAGCAGTGCCGGGACAGGGGACAACGAGCAGTACTTC
D: TRBD1
size: .
V: TRBV9
J: TRBJ2-7

CDR3: CARREHEQYF
DNA: TGTGCCAGACGGGAACACGAGCAGTACTTC
D: .
size: .
V: TRBV6-8
J: TRBJ2-7

CDR3: CASSVGNYEKLFF
DNA: TGTGCCAGCAGTGTGGGCAACTATGAAAAACTGTTTTTT
D: .
size: .
V: TRBV2
J: TRBJ1-4

CDR3: CASRGQGLVQNSPLHF
DNA: TGTGCCAGCAGGGGACAGGGGTTGGTCCAGAATTCACCCCTCCACTTT
D: TRBD1
size: .
V: TRBV2
J: TRBJ1-6

CDR3: CASSQQTGGYLEKLFF
DNA: TGTGCCAGCAGTCAACAAACAGGGGGTTACTTGGAAAAACTGTTTTTT
D: TRBD1
size: .
V: TRBV28
J: TRBJ1-4

CDR3: CASSTGIAGGSDTQYF
DNA: TGTGCCAGCAGCACCGGAATAGCGGGAGGATCAGATACGCAGTATTTT
D: TRBD2
size: .
V: TRBV7-2
J: TRBJ2-3

CDR3: CAIAKQGENRGPGYTF
DNA: TGTGCCATCGCGAAACAAGGGGAAAACAGGGGGCCTGGCTACACCTTC
D: TRBD1
size: .
V: TRBV10-3
J: TRBJ1-2

CDR3: CASSLGGTKRAGELFF
DNA: TGTGCCAGCAGCTTAGGAGGGACTAAAAGGGCCGGGGAGCTGTTTTTT
D: TRBD2
size: .
V: TRBV7-9
J: TRBJ2-2

CDR3: CASSGGLAEIYEQYF
DNA: TGTGCCAGCAGCGGGGGACTAGCGGAGATTTACGAGCAGTACTTC
D: TRBD2
size: .
V: TRBV9
J: TRBJ2-7

CDR3: CAISESTAGGGYTF
DNA: TGTGCCATCAGTGAGTCGACTGCAGGGGGAGGCTACACCTTC
D: TRBD1
size: .
V: TRBV10-3
J: TRBJ1-2

CDR3: CASSLGVGEYTGELFF
DNA: TGTGCCAGCAGCCTAGGGGTAGGAGAATACACCGGGGAGCTGTTTTTT
D: .
size: .
V: TRBV27
J: TRBJ2-2

CDR3: CASSQDRLTRSYEQYF
DNA: TGCGCCAGCAGCCAAGACCGGCTGACACGATCCTACGAGCAGTACTTC
D: .
size: .
V: TRBV4-3
J: TRBJ2-7

CDR3: CATSRGRGTSVEQFF
DNA: TGTGCCACCAGCAGAGGGCGCGGGACTAGCGTTGAGCAGTTCTTC
D: TRBD2
size: .
V: TRBV15
J: TRBJ2-1

CDR3: CASSPGGGNQPQHF
DNA: TGTGCCAGCAGCCCAGGGGGCGGCAATCAGCCCCAGCATTTT
D: TRBD1
size: .
V: TRBV27
J: TRBJ1-5

CDR3: CSVDYRGRTSGTSEQYF
DNA: TGCAGCGTTGATTACAGGGGAAGGACTAGCGGGACGAGTGAGCAGTACTTC
D: TRBD2
size: once
V: TRBV29-1
J: TRBJ2-7

CDR3: CASSPLQGDTEAFF
DNA: TGTGCCAGCAGCCCACTACAGGGGGACACTGAAGCTTTCTTT
D: TRBD1
size: .
V: TRBV27
J: TRBJ1-1

CDR3: CASSPGPQKSNTEAFF
DNA: TGTGCCAGCTCACCAGGTCCCCAGAAGTCTAACACTGAAGCTTTCTTT
D: .
size: .
V: TRBV18
J: TRBJ1-1

CDR3: CASSLTTSGRHVPYNEQFF
DNA: TGTGCCAGCAGTTTAACGACTAGCGGGAGGCATGTCCCCTACAATGAGCAGTTCTTC
D: TRBD2
size: .
V: TRBV27
J: TRBJ2-1

CDR3: CASSWNSGGATGELFF
DNA: TGCGCCAGCAGCTGGAACTCAGGGGGAGCCACCGGGGAGCTGTTTTTT
D: TRBD1
size: .
V: TRBV5-1
J: TRBJ2-2

CDR3: CASRARENEKLFF
DNA: TGTGCCAGTAGGGCCAGGGAAAACGAAAAACTGTTTTTT
D: .
size: .
V: TRBV19
J: TRBJ1-4